Below, 12 T cell receptor beta chains from the same sample are listed, as sequenced in a study of response to subunit inactivated influenza vaccine. One entry per CDR3 protein results from TCRdb running MiXCR on the RT-PCR reads. The sample lists under 850,000 distinct CDR3 sequences; about a fifth were seen once. The sample here was PBMCs from blood, taken roughly 5 days after vaccination. The source of these receptors is a man between 45 and 60 years old who received an inactivated influenza vaccine.

This clonotype was picked up many times. The rearrangement joins TRBV10-3 to TRBJ2-7; D might be TRBD1 (6 bases). CDR1 and CDR2 from the germline V gene are ENHRY and SYGVKD. Trimming removed 3 bases at V and 2 bases at J, with 20 bases between. This CDR3 comprises 17 residues. This CDR3 is CAISEGLGAGDTYEQYF. DNA of the CDR3: TGTGCCATCAGTGAAGGACTTGGGGCAGGGGATACCTACGAGCAGTACTTC.

This clonotype was observed many times. The chain recombines TRBV3-1 with TRBJ1-1; D gene uncertain. CDR3 length: 14 amino acids. Germline CDR1 is LGHDT and CDR2 is YNNKEL (reference sequence). V lost 2 bases, J lost 1 base, and 8 bases lay in between. The CDR3 is CASSQNAGNTEAFF. The CDR3 DNA reads TGTGCCAGCAGCCAAAACGCAGGGAACACTGAAGCTTTCTTT.

The chain recombines TRBV20-1 with TRBJ2-1; 9 nucleotides align to TRBD2. V lost 1 base, J lost 2 bases, and 6 bases stayed unmatched. This CDR3 region has 16 residues. Germline assignment: CDR1 DFQATT and CDR2 SNEGSKA (reference sequence). The CDR3 nucleotides are TGCAGTGCTAGAGTGGGGCGGGAGGGCCCCTACAATGAGCAGTTCTTC. Its protein product is CSARVGREGPYNEQFF.

V is TRBV20-1 and J is TRBJ1-5; 7 nucleotides match TRBD1. This CDR3 comprises 12 residues. Germline values: CDR1 DFQATT, CDR2 SNEGSKA (reference sequence). CDR3 amino acids: CSGGQSNQPQHF. The CDR3 DNA sequence: TGCAGCGGGGGACAGAGCAATCAGCCCCAGCATTTT.

The J gene is TRBJ2-3, the V gene TRBV7-9; 9 bases line up with TRBD2. The germline V gene has CDR1 SEHNR and CDR2 FQNEAQ (reference sequence). This CDR3 spans 16 amino acids. Trimming removed 5 bases from V and 2 bases from J; junction bases left unmatched: 8. The CDR3 DNA is TGTGCCAGCAGCCCCCATCGACTAGCGGACACAGATACGCAGTATTTT. It translates to CASSPHRLADTDTQYF.

This clonotype was counted only a few times. The chain recombines TRBV7-9 with TRBJ2-7, with a tentative D call TRBD1 (6 bases). The germline V gene has CDR1 SEHNR and CDR2 FQNEAQ (reference sequence). Trimming pared 5 bases from V and 3 bases from J, leaving 14 bases between. The CDR3 sequence is 14 residues long. The CDR3 loop reads CASSHRDIHYEQYF. The CDR3 DNA reads TGTGCCAGCAGCCACCGGGACATTCACTACGAGCAGTACTTC.

This chain connects TRBV9 to TRBJ2-5, with 7 bases lining up with TRBD1. The germline V gene has CDR1 SGDLS and CDR2 YYNGEE. V was clipped by 0 bases and J by 5 bases; unmatched bases: 7. The CDR3 totals 15 residues. In nucleotides, the CDR3 is TGTGCCAGCAGCGTAGAAGGGGGCGCGTGGGAGACCCAGTACTTC. Amino acid sequence: CASSVEGGAWETQYF.

The gene calls are TRBV11-2 and TRBJ1-1; TRBD1 agrees at 7 bases. The germline gives CDR1 SGHAT, CDR2 FQNNGV. The CDR3 extends over 14 amino acids. V was clipped by 5 bases and J by 7 bases; unmatched bases: 10. Here the CDR3 reads CASSLDRMSGEAFF. CDR3 nucleotide sequence: TGTGCCAGCAGCCTGGACAGGATGAGTGGTGAAGCTTTCTTT.

Concerning this clonotype itself: Since a much larger clone is just one base distant, this may be a read error. The rearrangement links TRBV6-1 to TRBJ1-5; 7 bases align to TRBD1. V lost 2 bases to trimming and J lost 8 bases; unmatched junction nucleotides: 3. CDR3 length: 13 residues. Per germline, CDR1 MNHNS and CDR2 SASEGT. The CDR3 region is CASSESGGEPQHF. The CDR3 DNA follows: TGTGCCAGCAGTGAATCAGGGGGAGAGCCCCAGCATTTT.

V and J are TRBV20-1 and TRBJ2-7, with 7 bases lining up with TRBD1. The CDR3 runs to 13 residues. CDR1 and CDR2 (germline): DFQATT, SNEGSKA (reference sequence). With 6 bases clipped from V and 3 bases from J, the junction kept 8 bases outside the gene matches. The CDR3 reads CSAGQPTRYEQYF. The CDR3 region has the DNA TGCAGTGCGGGACAGCCGACCCGCTACGAGCAGTACTTC.

This clonotype appeared a few times. The genes are TRBV29-1 and TRBJ2-7; D is unresolved. The germline gives CDR1 SQVTM, CDR2 ANQGSEA. The CDR3 has 11 amino acids. V gave up 2 bases and J gave up 1 base, with 3 bases separating them. CDR3 amino acids: CSVEISYEQYF. The CDR3 DNA reads as TGCAGCGTTGAAATTTCCTACGAGCAGTACTTC.

This clonotype was observed a few times. V gene TRBV7-9 combines with J gene TRBJ2-1; D gene unclear. CDR3 length: 13 amino acids. From germline, CDR1 is SEHNR and CDR2 FQNEAQ (reference sequence). Trimming left V 3 bases short and J 5 bases short, with 8 bases between. The CDR3 coding sequence is TGTGCCAGCAGCTTTGGAGAGAACAATGAGCAGTTCTTC. Translated, it gives CASSFGENNEQFF. Combining the CDR3 with reference TRBV7-9 and TRBJ2-1 gives the whole variable domain DTGVSQNPRHKITKRGQNVTFRCDPISEHNRLYWYRQTLGQGPEFLTYFQNEAQLEKSRLLSDRFSAERPKGSFSTLEIQRTEQGDSAMYLCASSFGENNEQFFGPGTRLTVL.